This TCR beta chain originates from a study of CD8 T cells in Susac syndrome (dated by TCRdb to the late 2010s). Regarding the research as a whole: The study used repertoire sequencing to test whether antigen drove CD8+ T cell activation and differentiation in Susac syndrome. CD8+ T cell repertoire clonality was compared between about a dozen healthy donors, approximately 14 Susac syndrome patients and around 15 multiple sclerosis patients.

RNA was extracted using the RNeasy kit, and about 0.5 to 1 ug of the RNA was reverse transcribed with random hexamers. The immunoSEQ multiplex PCR assay, covering 54 Vbeta and 13 Jbeta segments, was used to amplify TCR beta CDR3 regions. PCR amplification bias was corrected using a synthetic template baseline for primer optimization and computational correction. Per the authors' processing: Reads were annotated to V, D and J genes per IMGT and analyzed with immunoSEQ Analyzer, keeping only productive sequences. To calculate clonality, Shannon entropy was normalized by log2 of the number of productive unique sequences and then subtracted from one. For each patient and control, public and private clones were evaluated within the 100 most prevalent clones. Clones were defined as Susac-specific if absent from the healthy and MS cohorts, from 900 to 1,200 published viral clones and from other ImmuneACCESS disease sequences. The public reads were reanalyzed by TCRdb: fastp trimming at Q25, MiXCR alignment, in-frame beta chains only. Rows are combined by CDR3 protein, so each entry shows the most common genes and DNA. V and J calls and clone size were set by TCRdb, not the authors. The sample contains 95,000 to 150,000 distinct CDR3 sequences, 85% to 95% of them found a single time. Approximately 0.31% of the sample belongs to the ten largest clones.

On this clonotype: The target of this receptor is not known. No base-level quality is on record; no much larger clone is a single base apart.

The CDR3 runs 16 residues from the cysteine to the phenylalanine. Only the CDR3 DNA is retained, 48 bases long and in frame from the first base. The germline V gene (reference sequence) provides CDR1 SEHNR and CDR2 FQNEAQ. A distance of 14 bases separates the germline ends of V and J, which lose 2 bases and 1 base respectively. Peripheral blood CD8+ and CD4+ T cells from healthy donors, Susac syndrome patients and multiple sclerosis patients were profiled using high-throughput TCR beta sequencing. The multiple sclerosis controls were treatment-naive patients who had stable or active relapsing-remitting disease and met the revised McDonald criteria. Bulk CD8+ and CD4+ T cells were purified by magnetic negative isolation, whereas CD8+ TEMRA cells were enriched by FACS. Blood was drawn into EDTA tubes, processed within 24 hours, and PBMCs were isolated by density gradient centrifugation. PBMCs destined for TCR sequencing were cryopreserved in liquid nitrogen and later thawed in a 37 °C water bath. A purity of at least 90% was achieved for sorted or isolated CD4+, CD8+ and CD8+ TEMRA cells.

On the study overall, not on this receptor specifically: The study acknowledged that relatively few individuals were included in the TCR sequencing and HLA analysis.

The sequencing input was CD8+ T cells from PBMCs. The receptor comes from a human donor with multiple sclerosis. This chain is built from TRBV7-9 and TRBJ1-1; confidence is insufficient to name the D gene. The base sequence is TGTGCCAGCAGCTTATTCTTTGGGTCACGGAACACTGAAGCTTTCTTT. Its amino acids are CASSLFFGSRNTEAFF. With all but the CDR3 taken from the reference TRBV7-9 and TRBJ1-1 genes, the full variable domain is: DTGVSQNPRHKITKRGQNVTFRCDPISEHNRLYWYRQTLGQGPEFLTYFQNEAQLEKSRLLSDRFSAERPKGSFSTLEIQRTEQGDSAMYLCASSLFFGSRNTEAFFGQGTRLTVV.